This record looks at one T cell receptor beta chain sequence and its context. Its antigen is not identified. This sample is part of a study of T cell responses to AZD1222 COVID-19 vaccine. The study's findings and limits: Spike-specific TCR breadth and depth went up after people got two AZD1222 doses. After the peak T cell response, and only then, were repertoires sampled. CD4 TCRs linked to vaccination spanned spike, dominating at 160-218 and 743-854.

This CDR3 contains 13 residues. CDR1 is SGHTA, CDR2 FQGNSA, per germline. The V end was cut by 5 bases, the J end by 9 bases, with 14 bases between. The data were produced by immunoSEQ multiplex PCR, yet TCRdb's version contains in-frame clones alone and is incomplete. The table records under 200,000 clones, around 90% of them present only once. Analysis merged second doses at about 4 or about 12 weeks. This clonotype originated in an adult who received the AZD1222 COVID-19 vaccine. The sample was peripheral blood, taken 28 days after the second AZD1222 dose. The rearrangement joins TRBV7-2 to TRBJ1-5; D gene uncertain. The DNA of the CDR3 is TGTGCCAGCAGCGAACACCGCTTATCGCCCCAGCATTTT. Protein sequence: CASSEHRLSPQHF.